This T cell receptor (beta chain) was sequenced in a study of CD8+ T cells in alopecia areata. Study summary: C3H/HeJ donors with spontaneous alopecia, about 6-12 months old, supplied skin grafts to approximately 6-11-week-old female C3H/HeJ mice.

The CDR3 extends over 12 amino acids. Per germline, CDR1 SGHDT and CDR2 FRDEAV. Of note for this clone: Its antigen is unidentified. Gene names and germline match the mouse. Read data end 4 residues before the CDR3 end; the end is taken from the germline J gene. Other DNA sequences in the same sample also yield this CDR3.

Cell sorting was performed on pooled cutaneous lymph node cells with CD4, CD8alpha, NKG2D, NKG2ACE and other markers. Once RNA had been extracted, it was reverse transcribed into cDNA to act as the sequencing template. Profiling relied on immunoSEQ multiplex PCR, and the TCRdb table lists in-frame clones only, not all of them. Recorded here are 200,000 to 300,000 clones, with no singletons, and the ten leading clones hold about 1.1%. General study results and limits: Normal-skin resident alphabeta T cells also appear among scalp sample sequences. Relative to normal scalp, lesional scalp, especially alopecia totalis/universalis, showed higher clonality.

This TCR came from a C3H/HeJ mouse with alopecia areata. The mouse line has the MHC haplotype H2-k. Sequencing was done on a sample of CD4+ T cells sorted from a lymph node. The genes are TRBV14 and TRBJ2-7; 8 bases are shared with TRBD2. The part of the CDR3 DNA that was read is TGTGCCAGCAGTCGGACTGGGTAT. Its translation: CASSRTGY. The CDR3, in full, reads CASSRTGYEQYF.